This entry is about one TCR beta chain. This entry is derived from a study of radiation and T cells in renal cell carcinoma. Clones were read by immunoSEQ multiplex PCR, and TCRdb kept only the in-frame ones, dropping some. The data hold about 170,000 clones, with about nine tenths observed a single time. Time point described: blood 4 weeks post-SBRT, at nephrectomy. This sample's treatment: 15 Gy SBRT to primary tumor, nephrectomy 4 weeks later. This renal cell carcinoma was of the clear cell type. This sample comprised blood, obtained from a patient whose treatment included radiotherapy and nephrectomy. The TCR was taken from a woman aged 45-65 years with renal cell carcinoma.

Here the CDR3 DNA reads TGTGCCAGCAGTCCAGGGACAGGCGGTGGTGATACGCAGTATTTT. Amino acids: CASSPGTGGGDTQYF. The rearrangement joins TRBV6-4 to TRBJ2-3; 8 bases agree with TRBD1. Per the germline V gene, CDR1 is MRHNA and CDR2 is SNTAGT. This CDR3 spans 15 amino acids. The V gene end was trimmed by 5 bases and the J gene end by 6 bases; junction bases not matched to a gene: 10.